A selection of T cell receptor beta chains follows, all from one sample in a study of regulatory T cells in long-lasting Graves disease. MiXCR, run by TCRdb on the multiplex PCR reads, gives a single entry per CDR3 protein. This sample carries roughly 490,000 distinct CDR3 sequences, under 25% of them seen once, and the ten largest clones take about an eighth. Sequenced material: peripheral blood mononuclear cells (PBMCs), taken when the disease was refractory, from a patient treated with antithyroid drugs. These receptors came from a female donor with Graves disease. Both conserved end residues are part of each CDR3. The D gene is left open where the match is weak. Only some rows state a clone size, as once, few, many or a class for expanded clones.

clone size | J gene | D gene | V gene | CDR3 DNA | CDR3 protein
- | TRBJ1-1 | TRBD1 | TRBV9 | TGTGCCAGCAGCAATACAGGGGGCATTGATGGGAACACTGAAGCTTTCTTT | CASSNTGGIDGNTEAFF
- | TRBJ1-5 | - | TRBV29-1 | TGCAGCGTATTCCCTGAGGGGGATCAGCCCCAGCATTTT | CSVFPEGDQPQHF
few | TRBJ2-7 | TRBD1 | TRBV9 | TGTGCCAGCAGCCCCAGGAGAACAGGGGGGTACGAGCAGTACTTC | CASSPRRTGGYEQYF
many | TRBJ1-5 | - | TRBV2 | TGTGCCAGCAGTGGTCCGGGAGGCAATCAGCCCCAGCATTTT | CASSGPGGNQPQHF
few | TRBJ2-4 | - | TRBV9 | TGTGCCAGCAGCGTAGATGCCAAGAGGAGAGCCAAAAACATTCAGTACTTC | CASSVDAKRRAKNIQYF
few | TRBJ2-7 | TRBD2 | TRBV11-2 | TGTGCCAGCAGCCAAGCGGCTAGCGGAGGGATCTCCTACGAGCAGTACTTC | CASSQAASGGISYEQYF
many | TRBJ1-5 | - | TRBV6-2/TRBV6-3 | TGTGCCAGCAGTTCCACGAGCAGGGCTGGCAATCAGCCCCAGCATTTT | CASSSTSRAGNQPQHF
- | TRBJ1-5 | - | TRBV20-1 | TGCAGTGCTGGATGGGGTACAGCTTATAGCAATCAGCCCCAGCATTTT | CSAGWGTAYSNQPQHF
many | TRBJ2-7 | - | TRBV28 | TGTGCCAGCAGTGAGCACAGGGAAACCTACGAGCAGTACTTC | CASSEHRETYEQYF
many | TRBJ1-4 | - | TRBV11-2 | TGTGCCAGCAGCTTAACCCCTTCCCGGGACACTAATGAAAAACTGTTTTTT | CASSLTPSRDTNEKLFF
many | TRBJ2-7 | TRBD2 | TRBV28 | TGTGCCAGCAGTTTACCGCTAGCGGAAGCGTACGAGCAGTACTTC | CASSLPLAEAYEQYF
- | TRBJ1-1 | - | TRBV29-1 | TGCAGCGTTGAAGACAATCAGAACACTGAAGCTTTCTTT | CSVEDNQNTEAFF
- | TRBJ2-7 | TRBD1 | TRBV4-1 | TGCGCCAGCAGCCAAGGCCCGGGACAGGGGGGTTCCGAGCAGTACTTC | CASSQGPGQGGSEQYF
few | TRBJ2-2 | - | TRBV9 | TGTGCCAGCAGCCCAGGGGACACGTTCACCGGGGAGCTGTTTTTT | CASSPGDTFTGELFF
few | TRBJ1-1 | TRBD1 | TRBV20-1 | TGCAGTCCGGGACAGGTGTCGGGGTTCGCTGAAGCTTTCTTT | CSPGQVSGFAEAFF
few | TRBJ1-1 | - | TRBV30 | TGTGCCTGGACTTACGGGGTGAACACTGAAGCTTTCTTT | CAWTYGVNTEAFF
many | TRBJ2-7 | TRBD1 | TRBV28 | TGTGCCAGCGTAATGCTGACAGGGGGTTTTTACGAGCAGTACTTC | CASVMLTGGFYEQYF
- | TRBJ2-4 | TRBD1 | TRBV6-2/TRBV6-3 | TGTGCCAGCAGTTACGGAAGGGGGCACGGCAAAAACATTCAGTACTTC | CASSYGRGHGKNIQYF
- | TRBJ1-4 | TRBD1 | TRBV28 | TGTGCCAGCAGAGTTGTGACGACAGGGATCAATGAAAAACTGTTTTTT | CASRVVTTGINEKLFF
few | TRBJ2-2 | TRBD1 | TRBV19 | TGTGCCAGTAAATGGGTGTCAGGGGGCAACACCGGGGAGCTGTTTTTT | CASKWVSGGNTGELFF
many | TRBJ1-2 | - | TRBV11-2 | TGTGCCAGCAGCCCTACAGAGGTACGTTATGGCTACACCTTC | CASSPTEVRYGYTF
few | TRBJ2-5 | TRBD2 | TRBV6-5 | TGTGCCAGCAGTTTCGGGGTGGGGGGGGAGACCCAGTACTTC | CASSFGVGGETQYF
many | TRBJ1-1 | TRBD1 | TRBV10-2 | TGCGCCAGCAGTGGGACAGGGAAAGCTGAAGCTTTCTTT | CASSGTGKAEAFF
few | TRBJ2-5 | - | TRBV15 | TGTGCCACCAGCAGAGGCCGGACAGTTGAGACCCAGTACTTC | CATSRGRTVETQYF
- | TRBJ1-5 | - | TRBV30 | TGTGCCTGGAGTAGTGGGCAGCCTAATCAGCCCCAGCATTTT | CAWSSGQPNQPQHF
many | TRBJ2-7 | TRBD1 | TRBV28 | TGTGCCAGCAACCCTTTTGGGACAGCCGCCCGAGAGCAGTACTTC | CASNPFGTAAREQYF
- | TRBJ2-1 | - | TRBV28 | TGTGCCAGCGGGGCCGAAAGCAATGAGCAGTTCTTC | CASGAESNEQFF
many | TRBJ1-4 | - | TRBV3-1 | TGTGCCAGCAGCCTGACAGGTGCGACTAATGAAAAACTGTTTTTT | CASSLTGATNEKLFF
many | TRBJ1-2 | - | TRBV7-2 | TGTGCCAGCAGCTTAGCCTGGACCGTTCATGGCTACACCTTC | CASSLAWTVHGYTF